This T cell receptor (beta chain) originates from a study of blood T cells in healthy people across ages. Background on the study: The capture of about one barcoded beta molecule per two T cells was achieved by template switching.

A second PCR, run for roughly 7 to 11 cycles, used a sample-barcoded 5' primer plus a J-beta primer mix. Each of the samples gave a minimum of 2.5 million paired-end reads that contained CDR3. From the 5' RACE reads, TCRdb called clonotypes with MiXCR, one entry per CDR3 protein. The data contain some 1.4 million distinct CDR3 sequences, roughly 45% of them singletons. Every sample gave at least 6 micrograms of total RNA when it was extracted. The CDR3 runs to 13 residues. Between the trimmed V and J ends, which lost 3 bases and 6 bases, there was a span of 11 bases. Germline V gene sequence: CDR1 MNHEY, CDR2 SMNVEV (reference sequence). Details on this clonotype: Its antigen is not identified.

Findings and caveats of the study: Long-lived donors exceeded aged donors in naive CD4+ cells and diversity.

The V call is TRBV27, the J call TRBJ1-2; D is possibly TRBD1 (5 bases). Sequencing was carried out using blood. The TCR was taken from a young woman in good health. The CDR3 DNA reads as TGTGCCAGCAGTTTTGCAGGGAGGGATGGCTACACCTTC. It encodes CASSFAGRDGYTF.